One sample yielded the 5 T cell receptor beta chains listed below, sequenced in a study of cytomegalovirus exposure and HLA in healthy donors. The PCR made use of 60 Vbeta and 13 Jbeta primers. The assay was immunoSEQ multiplex PCR, and TCRdb's table has in-frame clones only and misses some. Of about 130,000 clones listed, roughly three quarters are singletons. The sample comprised PBMCs. The source is a young man in good health and CMV-seronegative.

The CDR3 region has the DNA TGTGCCTGGAGTGTACTGAGGGGGTCCCTCACAGATACGCAGTATTTT. Translated, it gives CAWSVLRGSLTDTQYF. The genes are TRBV30 and TRBJ2-3; perhaps TRBD1 as D (6 bases). Germline V CDR1 and CDR2: GTSNPN, SVGIG (reference sequence). The germline V and J ends were trimmed by 0 bases and 2 bases, with 15 bases remaining between them. The CDR3 has 16 residues. Complete variable domain (other parts from reference TRBV30 and TRBJ2-3): SQTIHQWPATLVQPVGSPLSLECTVEGTSNPNLYWYRQAAGRGLQLLFYSVGIGQISSEVPQNLSASRPQDRQFILSSKKLLLSDSGFYLCAWSVLRGSLTDTQYFGPGTRLTVL.

The V and J genes are TRBV2 and TRBJ1-5; 8 nucleotides align to TRBD1. After removal of 2 bases from V and 6 bases from J, the junction contained 6 bases not matched to a gene. Germline assignment: CDR1 SNHLY and CDR2 FYNNEI. The CDR3 contains 15 residues. CDR3 residues: CASSEMDRAPQPQHF. For the CDR3, the DNA is TGTGCCAGCAGTGAAATGGACAGGGCCCCTCAGCCCCAGCATTTT.

This clone was seen only once. This chain uses TRBV30 with TRBJ2-2; no reliable D call. In germline, CDR1 is GTSNPN, CDR2 SVGIG (reference sequence). This CDR3 has 15 residues. CDR3 DNA sequence: TGTGCTCGCAATCTCCCGGGTTCGAGCACCGGGGAGCTGTTTTTT. Translation gives CARNLPGSSTGELFF.

This clone was seen more than once but under ten times. The chain has TRBV29-1 and TRBJ1-2; D is ambiguous. Trimming pared 7 bases from V and 5 bases from J, leaving 23 bases between. Germline loops: CDR1 SQVTM, CDR2 ANQGSEA. The CDR3 spans 15 residues. The CDR3 DNA reads TGCAGCGCGAGTTTTGGGATGGGGAAGCGGTATGGCTACACCTTC. This codes for CSASFGMGKRYGYTF.

The chain combines TRBV6-5 with TRBJ1-5, with 9 bases lining up with TRBD1. J gave up 2 bases and V 6 bases, and 2 bases lay outside the gene matches. This CDR3 has 14 residues. Germline loops: CDR1 MNHEY, CDR2 SVGAGI. The CDR3, as DNA: TGTGCCAGCAGCTGGGACAGGGGCAATCAGCCCCAGCATTTT. It yields the protein CASSWDRGNQPQHF.